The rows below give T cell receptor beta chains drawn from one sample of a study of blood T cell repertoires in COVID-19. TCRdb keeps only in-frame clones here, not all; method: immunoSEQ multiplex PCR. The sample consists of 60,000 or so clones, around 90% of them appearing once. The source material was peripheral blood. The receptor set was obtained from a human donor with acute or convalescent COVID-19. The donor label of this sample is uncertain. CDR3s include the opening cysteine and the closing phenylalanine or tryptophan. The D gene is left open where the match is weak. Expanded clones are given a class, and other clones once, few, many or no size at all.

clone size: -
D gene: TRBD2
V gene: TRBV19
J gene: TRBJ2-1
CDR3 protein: CASSADMTSGGYNEQFF
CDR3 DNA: TGTGCCAGTAGTGCGGATATGACTAGCGGGGGCTACAATGAGCAGTTCTTC

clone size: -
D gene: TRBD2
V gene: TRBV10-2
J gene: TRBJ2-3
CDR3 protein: CASSEIAGEGDTQYF
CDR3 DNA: TGCGCCAGCAGTGAAATAGCGGGAGAGGGAGATACGCAGTATTTT

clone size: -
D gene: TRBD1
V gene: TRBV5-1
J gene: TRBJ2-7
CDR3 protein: CASSWDRGSSEQYF
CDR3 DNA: TGCGCCAGCAGCTGGGACAGGGGGTCATCCGAGCAGTACTTC

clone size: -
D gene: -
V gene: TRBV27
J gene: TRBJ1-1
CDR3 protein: CASSFRLSRQEAFF
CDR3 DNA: TGTGCCAGCAGTTTTAGGTTGAGTCGACAGGAAGCTTTCTTT

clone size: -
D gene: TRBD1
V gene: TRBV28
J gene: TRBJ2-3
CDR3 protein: CASTVTGSTDTQYF
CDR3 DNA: TGTGCCAGCACCGTGACAGGGAGCACAGATACGCAGTATTTT

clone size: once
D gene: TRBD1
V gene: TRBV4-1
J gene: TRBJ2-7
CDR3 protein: CASSQGDRGYEQYF
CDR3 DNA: TGCGCCAGCAGCCAAGGGGACAGGGGCTACGAGCAGTACTTC

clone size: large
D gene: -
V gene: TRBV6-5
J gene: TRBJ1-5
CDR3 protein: CASSYQGSQPQHF
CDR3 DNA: TGTGCCAGCAGTTATCAGGGGAGTCAGCCCCAGCATTTT

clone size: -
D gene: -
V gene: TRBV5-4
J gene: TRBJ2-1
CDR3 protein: CASSLTAYNEQFF
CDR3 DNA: TGTGCCAGCAGTTTGACAGCCTACAATGAGCAGTTCTTC

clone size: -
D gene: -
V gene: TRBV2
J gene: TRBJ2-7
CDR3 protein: CASSEEQGFGNEQYF
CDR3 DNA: TGTGCCAGCAGTGAAGAACAGGGTTTCGGGAACGAGCAGTACTTC

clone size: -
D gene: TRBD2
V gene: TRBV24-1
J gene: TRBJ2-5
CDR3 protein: CATSDLSLAGSQETQYF
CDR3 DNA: TGTGCCACCAGTGATTTGTCCCTAGCGGGGTCCCAAGAGACCCAGTACTTC

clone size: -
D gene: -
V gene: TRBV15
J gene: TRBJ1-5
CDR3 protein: CATSSGDDSNQPQHF
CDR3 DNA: TGTGCCACCAGCAGTGGAGACGATAGCAATCAGCCCCAGCATTTT

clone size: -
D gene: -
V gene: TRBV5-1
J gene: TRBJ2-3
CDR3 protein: CASSLEGRGSDTQYF
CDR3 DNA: TGCGCCAGCAGCTTGGAAGGCCGAGGTTCGGATACGCAGTATTTT

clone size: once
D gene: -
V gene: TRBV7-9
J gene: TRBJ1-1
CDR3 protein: CASSLGGAETEAFF
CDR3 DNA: TGTGCCAGCAGCCTCGGGGGGGCAGAGACTGAAGCTTTCTTT

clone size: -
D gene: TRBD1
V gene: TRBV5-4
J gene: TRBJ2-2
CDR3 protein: CASRRDRVLTGELFF
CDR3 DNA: TGTGCCAGCAGACGCGACAGGGTCCTGACCGGGGAGCTGTTTTTT

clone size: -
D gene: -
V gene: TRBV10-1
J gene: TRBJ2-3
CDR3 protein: CASSESVAASTDTQYF
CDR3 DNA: TGCGCCAGCAGTGAGTCAGTGGCGGCTAGCACAGATACGCAGTATTTT

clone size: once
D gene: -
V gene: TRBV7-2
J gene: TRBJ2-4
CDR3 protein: CASSLGGGGAGNIQYF
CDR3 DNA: TGTGCCAGCAGCTTAGGTGGAGGGGGGGCAGGAAACATTCAGTACTTC

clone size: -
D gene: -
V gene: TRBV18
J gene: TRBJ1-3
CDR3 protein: CASSLQVTDEIGLIYF
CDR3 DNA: TGTGCCAGCTCGCTCCAGGTTACAGACGAGATCGGACTCATATATTTT

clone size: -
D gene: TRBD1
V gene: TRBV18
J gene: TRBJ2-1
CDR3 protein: CASSVYLTGGRTYNEQFF
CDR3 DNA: TGTGCCAGCTCAGTGTACTTGACAGGGGGCCGTACCTACAATGAGCAGTTCTTC

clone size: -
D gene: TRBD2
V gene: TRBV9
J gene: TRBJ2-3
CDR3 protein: CASTPSSGRADTQYF
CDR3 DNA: TGTGCCAGCACCCCGAGTAGCGGGAGGGCAGATACGCAGTATTTT

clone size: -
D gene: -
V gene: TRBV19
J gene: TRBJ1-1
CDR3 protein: CASTSSPGLTDTEAFF
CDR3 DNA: TGTGCCAGTACCTCCTCCCCAGGGTTAACAGACACTGAAGCTTTCTTT

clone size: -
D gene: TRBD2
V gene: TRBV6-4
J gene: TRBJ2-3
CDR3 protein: CASSSPGGGTQYF
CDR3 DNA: TGTGCCAGCAGCTCCCCGGGGGGAGGTACGCAGTATTTT

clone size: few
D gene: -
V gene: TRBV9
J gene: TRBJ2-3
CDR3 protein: CASSGSSSSTDTQYF
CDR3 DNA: TGTGCCAGCAGCGGTAGCAGTTCTAGCACAGATACGCAGTATTTT

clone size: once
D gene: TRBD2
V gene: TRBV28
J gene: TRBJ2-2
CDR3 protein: CASSFPGLVSTGELFF
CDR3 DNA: TGTGCCAGCAGTTTCCCGGGACTAGTATCAACCGGGGAGCTGTTTTTT

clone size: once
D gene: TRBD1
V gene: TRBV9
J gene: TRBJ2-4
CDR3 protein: CASSPYGTVKNIQYF
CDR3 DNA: TGTGCCAGCAGCCCGTACGGGACAGTCAAAAACATTCAGTACTTC

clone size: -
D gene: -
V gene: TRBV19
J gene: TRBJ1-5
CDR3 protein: CASSMRYSNQPQHF
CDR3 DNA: TGTGCCAGTAGTATGAGATATAGCAATCAGCCCCAGCATTTT

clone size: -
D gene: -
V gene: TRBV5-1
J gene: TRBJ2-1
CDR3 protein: CASSLGGARYNEQFF
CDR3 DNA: TGCGCCAGCAGCTTGGGGGGAGCGAGATACAATGAGCAGTTCTTC

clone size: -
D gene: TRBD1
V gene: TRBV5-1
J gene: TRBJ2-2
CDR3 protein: CASSLATGPDGELFF
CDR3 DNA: TGCGCCAGCAGCTTGGCGACAGGGCCGGACGGGGAGCTGTTTTTT

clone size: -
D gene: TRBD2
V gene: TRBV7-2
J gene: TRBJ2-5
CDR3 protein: CASSLPGGGAETQYF
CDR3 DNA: TGTGCCAGCAGCTTACCCGGGGGGGGCGCGGAGACCCAGTACTTC

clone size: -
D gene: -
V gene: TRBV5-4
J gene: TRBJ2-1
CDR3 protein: CASSSPRSSDEQFF
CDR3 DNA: TGTGCCAGCAGCTCCCCCCGGAGTAGCGATGAGCAGTTCTTC

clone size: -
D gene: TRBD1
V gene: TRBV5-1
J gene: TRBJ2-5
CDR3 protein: CASSPRGSPFYF
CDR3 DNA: TGCGCCAGCAGCCCCAGGGGGTCCCCGTTTTACTTC

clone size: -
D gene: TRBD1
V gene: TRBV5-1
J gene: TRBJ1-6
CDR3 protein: CASSLNPQTGVPSPLHF
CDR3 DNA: TGCGCCAGCAGCTTGAACCCTCAGACAGGGGTCCCCTCACCCCTCCACTTT

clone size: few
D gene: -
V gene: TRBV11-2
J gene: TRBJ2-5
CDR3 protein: CASSRERQETQYF
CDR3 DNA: TGTGCCAGCAGCAGAGAGCGGCAAGAGACCCAGTACTTC

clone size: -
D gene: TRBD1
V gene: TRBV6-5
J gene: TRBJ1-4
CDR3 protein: CASLPTGGEGEKLFF
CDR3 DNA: TGTGCCAGCTTACCAACAGGGGGAGAAGGTGAAAAACTGTTTTTT

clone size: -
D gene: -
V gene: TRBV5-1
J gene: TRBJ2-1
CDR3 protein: CASSLVQASSYNEQFF
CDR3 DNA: TGCGCCAGCAGCTTGGTCCAGGCGAGCTCCTACAATGAGCAGTTCTTC

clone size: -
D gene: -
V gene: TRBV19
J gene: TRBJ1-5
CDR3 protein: CASSAWVTGPDNQPQHF
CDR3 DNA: TGTGCCAGTAGTGCCTGGGTCACAGGGCCAGACAATCAGCCCCAGCATTTT

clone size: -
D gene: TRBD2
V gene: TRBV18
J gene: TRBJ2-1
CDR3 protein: CASSPTSGGNNEQFF
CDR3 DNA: TGTGCCAGCTCCCCGACTAGCGGGGGAAACAATGAGCAGTTCTTC